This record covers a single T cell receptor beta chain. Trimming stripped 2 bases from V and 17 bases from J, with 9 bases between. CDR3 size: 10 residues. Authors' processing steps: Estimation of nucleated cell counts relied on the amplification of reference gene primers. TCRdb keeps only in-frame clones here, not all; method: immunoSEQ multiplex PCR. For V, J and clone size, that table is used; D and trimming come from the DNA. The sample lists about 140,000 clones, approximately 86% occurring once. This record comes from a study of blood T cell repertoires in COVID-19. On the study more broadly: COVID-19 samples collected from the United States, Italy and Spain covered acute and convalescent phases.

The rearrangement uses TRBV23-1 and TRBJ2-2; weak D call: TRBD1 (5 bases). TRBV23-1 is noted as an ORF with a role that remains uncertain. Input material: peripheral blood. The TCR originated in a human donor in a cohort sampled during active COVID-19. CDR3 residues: CASSQQGSFF. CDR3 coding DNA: TGCGCCAGCAGTCAACAGGGTTCCTTTTTT.